This TCR beta chain was observed in a study of blood T cell repertoires in COVID-19. For the study at large: Material from acute and convalescent COVID-19 was sourced from the United States, Italy and Spain.

As originally analysed: How many nucleated cells were present was estimated from reference gene primer amplification. The protocol was immunoSEQ multiplex PCR, while the TCRdb copy is restricted to in-frame clones and leaves out a portion. The DNA was the basis for D and trimming; V, J and clone size are from that table. The table includes about 140,000 clones, around 84% detected once. Germline V CDR1 and CDR2: KGHSH, LQKENI. The V and J ends lost 5 bases and 0 bases, in that order; junction bases with no gene match: 5. The CDR3 is 15 amino acids. This TCR derives from a man in his sixties with active or convalescent COVID-19. What was sequenced was peripheral blood. The J gene is TRBJ1-1, the V gene TRBV18, with 8 bases that match TRBD1. The CDR3: CASSNQGALNTEAFF. Here the CDR3 DNA reads TGTGCCAGCTCAAATCAGGGGGCCTTGAACACTGAAGCTTTCTTT.